This passage covers 28 T cell receptor beta chains from one sample sequenced in a study of T cells in Graves' hyperthyroidism and ophthalmopathy. The source material, RNA transcripts, was used to amplify TCR beta CDR3 regions. The study used the HTBI primer set for a first-round RT-PCR of the TCR CDR3. TCRdb fed the multiplex PCR reads into MiXCR, producing one record per CDR3 protein. In the table there are about 640,000 distinct CDR3 sequences, 20% of which are singletons. Sequencing was done on a sample of blood. These receptors came from a man aged 30 to 39 with Graves' ophthalmopathy.

This clonotype is a singleton in its sample. V usage is TRBV28 and J usage is TRBJ2-6; 8 bases map to TRBD2. The CDR3 is made up of 16 amino acids. V shed 5 bases and J 4 bases; nucleotides not matched to a gene: 7. Germline V gene lookup returns CDR1 MDHEN and CDR2 SYDVKM. DNA for the CDR3: TGTGCCAGCAGTCCATATAGCGGGACGGGGGCCAACGTCCTGACTTTC. Protein product: CASSPYSGTGANVLTF.

The genes are TRBV12-3 or TRBV12-4 and TRBJ2-7; 10 nucleotides align to TRBD2. This CDR3 comprises 15 residues. The V segment lost 3 bases and the J segment 6 bases; nucleotides outside the gene matches: 8. The CDR3 is CASSFPSGSLGEQYF. CDR3 DNA: TGTGCCAGCAGTTTCCCTAGCGGGAGTTTGGGCGAGCAGTACTTC.

In DNA form, the CDR3 reads TGCAGTGCTAGAGTGGACTCCGAGCTTCAGTATTTT. Protein product: CSARVDSELQYF. The chain joins TRBV20-1 to TRBJ2-3; a weak D match, TRBD2 (5 bases). The CDR3 is 12 amino acids. V dropped 1 base and J dropped 12 bases, with 14 bases sitting between them. Germline CDR1 DFQATT, CDR2 SNEGSKA (reference sequence).

The count of this clonotype is one. Sequence at one end of the junction differs from germline and may be a read error. The chain recombines TRBV7-9 with TRBJ2-7; perhaps TRBD2 as D (7 bases). The CDR3 length is 16 residues. Per germline, CDR1 SEHNR and CDR2 FQNEAQ (reference sequence). CDR3 bases: TGTGCCAGCAGCTTGTCTGGGCGGGGGCGATTCCACGAGCAGCACTTC. This codes for CASSLSGRGRFHEQHF.

Notes on this clonotype: It may be a read error: a sequence one base away is much more abundant. This is likely a read error, given that the CDR3 carries no conserved phenylalanine or tryptophan at its end. The genes are TRBV28 and TRBJ1-1; the D is unclear. The germline gives CDR1 MDHEN, CDR2 SYDVKM. The CDR3 is 11 amino acids. Trimming took off 8 bases at V and 6 bases at J, with 10 bases between the two ends. The CDR3 loop reads CASSGGAEAFL. The CDR3 DNA is TGTGCCAGCTCTGGAGGCGCTGAAGCTTTCCTT.

This clonotype was recorded a few times. This sequence joins TRBV5-6 and TRBJ1-5, with D maybe TRBD1 (5 bases). This CDR3 has 15 residues. CDR1 and CDR2 from the germline V gene are SGHDT and YYEEEE. Trimming shortened V by 0 bases and J by 5 bases, and 12 bases separated the two germline ends. In DNA form, the CDR3 reads TGTGCCAGCAGCTTGGCCTATCAGGGCGATCAGCCCCAGCATTTT. Protein: CASSLAYQGDQPQHF.

This clonotype was seen many times. V gene TRBV20-1 combines with J gene TRBJ2-3; a weak D match, TRBD1 (6 bases). CDR3 length: 14 residues. The V and J ends lost 4 bases and 0 bases respectively, with 11 bases between them. Germline values: CDR1 DFQATT, CDR2 SNEGSKA (reference sequence). CDR3 loop: CSANRETSTDTQYF. The CDR3 DNA sequence: TGCAGTGCTAACAGGGAAACTAGCACAGATACGCAGTATTTT.

This clonotype was counted ten times or more. The rearrangement links TRBV11-2 to TRBJ2-1; tentatively, D is TRBD1 or TRBD2 (6 bases each). The CDR3 sequence is 16 residues long. The germline V gene encodes CDR1 SGHAT and CDR2 FQNNGV. The V and J ends lost 3 bases and 6 bases respectively, with 18 bases between them. In nucleotides, the CDR3 is TGTGCCAGCAGCTTCCTAGTAGGGGGGAGTAGCAATGAGCAGTTCTTC. Its translation: CASSFLVGGSSNEQFF.

This clonotype occurred many times. V usage is TRBV20-1 and J usage is TRBJ2-7; 7 nucleotides agree with TRBD1. CDR1 and CDR2 (germline): DFQATT, SNEGSKA (reference sequence). The CDR3 sequence is 13 residues long. Trimming removed 6 bases from V and 0 bases from J; junction bases left unmatched: 5. In DNA form, the CDR3 reads TGCAGTGCCGGGACAGTCCCCTCCTACGAGCAGTACTTC. Residues: CSAGTVPSYEQYF.

Many counts were recorded for this clonotype. This chain joins TRBV24-1 and TRBJ2-7; tentatively, D is TRBD1 (6 bases). The CDR3 runs 12 residues. V gave up 5 bases and J gave up 3 bases, with 7 bases separating them. CDR1 KGHDR and CDR2 SFDVKD come from the germline V gene. The CDR3 nucleotides are TGTGCCACCAGTGTGACAGGCTACGAGCAGTACTTC. The encoded protein is CATSVTGYEQYF.

A few counts support this clonotype. The rearrangement joins TRBV7-9 to TRBJ1-1, with a tentative D call TRBD1 (6 bases). V lost 2 bases and J lost 5, with 12 bases in between. Germline CDR1 is SEHNR and CDR2 is FQNEAQ (reference sequence). The length of the CDR3 is 14 residues. CDR3 bases: TGTGCCAGCAGCTTATTGGGGACACTGACTGAAGCTTTCTTT. Translated, it gives CASSLLGTLTEAFF.

This chain joins TRBV12-3 or TRBV12-4 and TRBJ2-2, with D possibly TRBD2 on 7 matching bases. With 7 bases removed from V and 8 bases from J, the gap between germline ends came to 20 bases. There are 15 residues in the CDR3. This CDR3 reads CASIIGGATTGELFF. The CDR3 DNA is TGTGCCAGCATTATTGGGGGGGCGACCACGGGGGAGCTGTTTTTT.

Ten or more counts support this clonotype. The CDR3 region is CASSLRLARTDTQYF. The CDR3 DNA reads TGTGCCAGCAGTTTACGGCTAGCGCGCACAGATACGCAGTATTTT. The chain uses TRBV28 and TRBJ2-3; perhaps TRBD2 as D (6 bases). CDR3 length equals 15 residues. With 2 bases removed from V and 1 base from J, the gap between germline ends came to 10 bases. Germline CDR1 MDHEN, CDR2 SYDVKM. The whole variable domain, remainder taken from reference TRBV28 and TRBJ2-3, is DVKVTQSSRYLVKRTGEKVFLECVQDMDHENMFWYRQDPGLGLRLIYFSYDVKMKEKGDIPEGYSVSREKKERFSLILESASTNQTSMYLCASSLRLARTDTQYFGPGTRLTVL.

The CDR3 DNA sequence: TGTGCCAGCGGCCATACTCGGAGGGCGAATGAAAAACTGTTTTTT. Protein product: CASGHTRRANEKLFF. This chain links TRBV7-9 with TRBJ1-4; D gene ambiguous. The V gene lost 8 bases and the J gene lost 5 bases, with 18 bases spanning the gap. Germline V gene sequence: CDR1 SEHNR, CDR2 FQNEAQ (reference sequence). The CDR3 totals 15 residues. The full variable domain, its missing parts supplied by reference TRBV7-9 and TRBJ1-4, is DTGVSQNPRHKITKRGQNVTFRCDPISEHNRLYWYRQTLGQGPEFLTYFQNEAQLEKSRLLSDRFSAERPKGSFSTLEIQRTEQGDSAMYLCASGHTRRANEKLFFGSGTQLSVL.

The genes are TRBV7-9 and TRBJ2-1; weak D call: TRBD2 (6 bases). The V gene lost 2 bases and the J gene lost 8 bases, with 13 bases spanning the gap. CDR1 and CDR2 from the germline V gene are SEHNR and FQNEAQ (reference sequence). The CDR3 has 14 residues. The CDR3 reads CASSLTPPGDEQFF. The CDR3 DNA sequence: TGTGCCAGCAGCTTAACGCCACCGGGGGATGAGCAGTTCTTC.

This clonotype was seen a few times. V gene TRBV2 combines with J gene TRBJ2-3; possibly TRBD1 for D (6 bases). Trimming took 4 bases from V and 4 from J, leaving 6 bases between them. The germline gives CDR1 SNHLY, CDR2 FYNNEI. CDR3 length: 12 amino acids. Here the CDR3 reads CASSAGADTQYF. CDR3 nucleotides: TGTGCCAGCAGTGCAGGGGCAGATACGCAGTATTTT.

This clonotype was found many times. The V and J genes are TRBV12-3 or TRBV12-4 and TRBJ1-3, with no clear D. The CDR3 extends over 14 amino acids. Trimming cost V 3 bases and J 0 bases, with 6 bases left between them. The CDR3 reads CASSFDISGNTIYF. The CDR3 coding sequence is TGTGCCAGCAGTTTTGATATCTCTGGAAACACCATATATTTT.

This clonotype came up many times. The V call is TRBV30, the J call TRBJ2-3; D may be TRBD1 (5 bases). V lost 5 bases, J lost 4 bases, and 16 bases lay in between. This CDR3 spans 14 amino acids. Germline values: CDR1 GTSNPN, CDR2 SVGIG (reference sequence). CDR3 nucleotides: TGTGCCTGGGATCGCACAGGTGGAGCAGATACGCAGTATTTT. Protein: CAWDRTGGADTQYF.

This rearrangement joins TRBV3-1 to TRBJ2-7; 7 bases align to TRBD2. Germline loops: CDR1 LGHDT, CDR2 YNNKEL (reference sequence). With 0 bases clipped from V and 3 bases from J, the junction kept 5 bases outside the gene matches. The length of the CDR3 is 15 residues. The CDR3: CASSQDNLADYEQYF. The CDR3 region has the DNA TGTGCCAGCAGCCAAGATAACCTAGCGGACTACGAGCAGTACTTC.

This clonotype appeared many times. J is TRBJ2-3 and V is TRBV2, with D uncertain. V was pared by 8 bases and J by 4 bases, with 10 bases between. CDR3 size: 12 residues. Germline-derived CDR1 and CDR2 are SNHLY and FYNNEI. CDR3 in DNA: TGTGCCAGCGGATACACTGCAGATACGCAGTATTTT. Its translation is CASGYTADTQYF.

This clonotype showed up just a few times. This chain joins TRBV27 and TRBJ2-7; D is perhaps TRBD1 or TRBD2 (5 bases each). Germline-derived CDR1 and CDR2 are MNHEY and SMNVEV (reference sequence). V was cut by 2 bases and J by 4 bases, with 15 bases left in between. This CDR3 is 15 amino acids long. The CDR3 is CASSLGDRGWYEQYF. The CDR3 nucleotides are TGTGCCAGCAGTTTAGGCGACAGAGGGTGGTACGAGCAGTACTTC.

This clonotype was counted ten times or more. This rearrangement joins TRBV7-9 to TRBJ2-5; no firm D call. The CDR3 spans 12 residues. V lost 5 bases and J 2 bases, leaving 6 bases between the germline ends. Germline V lookup: CDR1 SEHNR, CDR2 FQNEAQ (reference sequence). CDR3 region: CASSIRQETQYF. CDR3 DNA: TGTGCCAGCAGCATCCGTCAAGAGACCCAGTACTTC.

Only a few counts were recorded for this clonotype. The CDR3 bases are TGTGCCTGGAGTGACGGACTAGCGGCCGTTAGGGGGCAGTTCTTC. Protein product: CAWSDGLAAVRGQFF. V usage is TRBV30 and J usage is TRBJ2-1, with 10 positions matching TRBD2. The V gene end was trimmed by 1 base and the J gene end by 12 bases; junction bases not matched to a gene: 12. Looked up from germline, CDR1 is GTSNPN and CDR2 is SVGIG (reference sequence). The CDR3 runs to 15 residues.

The chain recombines TRBV20-1 with TRBJ2-7; TRBD2 aligns across 10 bases. The germline CDR1 and CDR2 sequences are DFQATT and SNEGSKA (reference sequence). The CDR3 length is 14 residues. With V trimmed by 4 bases and J by 2 bases, 5 bases remained unmatched. The CDR3, as DNA: TGCAGTGCTATGAGGACTAGCGGAGCCTACGAGCAGTACTTC. Its protein is CSAMRTSGAYEQYF.

There are many counts of this clonotype. V usage is TRBV28 and J usage is TRBJ1-1, with TRBD1 identical over 7 bases. The CDR3 consists of 15 residues. V gave up 3 bases and J gave up 3 bases; unmatched junction bases: 7. The V gene's germline CDR1 is MDHEN and CDR2 SYDVKM. The CDR3 nucleotides are TGTGCCAGCAGTTTCCCCTACAGGGGATACACTGAAGCTTTCTTT. Protein: CASSFPYRGYTEAFF.

This clonotype was found many times. This rearrangement joins TRBV24-1 to TRBJ2-3; no clear D gene. V dropped 12 bases and J dropped 8 bases, with 17 bases sitting between them. In germline, CDR1 is KGHDR, CDR2 SFDVKD. This CDR3 spans 12 amino acids. The CDR3 loop is CAPFPRVVTQYF. The DNA of the CDR3 is TGTGCCCCTTTCCCAAGGGTCGTTACGCAGTATTTT.

Note on this clonotype: With a much larger clone just one base away, this may be a read error. V and J are TRBV2 and TRBJ1-1, with 8 bases identical to TRBD1. CDR3 size: 15 residues. The J segment lost 7 bases and the V segment lost 4 bases, leaving 11 bases of the junction unmatched. Germline V gene data show CDR1 as SNHLY and CDR2 as FYNNEI. The CDR3 region has the DNA TGTGCCAGCAGTGCCATCAGACAGGGGCAAGGTGAAGCTTTCTTT. Its translation: CASSAIRQGQGEAFF.

The rearrangement joins TRBV6-1 to TRBJ1-2, with 8 nucleotides matching TRBD1. The J segment lost 0 bases and the V segment lost 6 bases, leaving 21 bases of the junction unmatched. The CDR3 extends over 20 amino acids. Germline CDR1 reads MNHNS; CDR2 reads SASEGT. CDR3 nucleotide sequence: TGTGCCAGCAGGCCGGGCAGGGGGCTCTCTAACCCTCAAGCTAACTATGGCTACACCTTC. Translating it yields CASRPGRGLSNPQANYGYTF.